The rows below give T cell receptor beta chains drawn from one sample of a study of blood T cell repertoires in COVID-19. Libraries were prepared by immunoSEQ multiplex PCR; TCRdb keeps only in-frame clonotypes and omits some of them. The sample consists of some 190,000 clones, 80% to 90% of them appearing once. Input material: peripheral blood. These receptors were obtained from a man between 60 and 75 years old with acute or convalescent COVID-19. Each CDR3 is given with its conserved first and last residue. The D gene is left open where the match is weak. Rows may omit the clone size; those that give it use once, few, many or a size class.

D: TRBD2; size: .; J: TRBJ2-7; V: TRBV29-1; CDR3: CSVGTSGTYEQYF; DNA: TGCAGCGTTGGGACTAGCGGGACCTACGAGCAGTACTTC
D: .; size: .; J: TRBJ2-1; V: TRBV11-2; CDR3: CASIHARGENNEQFF; DNA: TGTGCCAGCATCCACGCCCGGGGAGAAAACAATGAGCAGTTCTTC
D: .; size: .; J: TRBJ2-3; V: TRBV3-1/TRBV3-2; CDR3: CASSQVLLGADTQYF; DNA: TGTGCCAGCAGCCAAGTACTACTCGGGGCAGATACGCAGTATTTT
D: .; size: .; J: TRBJ1-3; V: TRBV14; CDR3: CASSPDRLSGNTIYF; DNA: TGTGCCAGCAGCCCCGACAGACTCTCTGGAAACACCATATATTTT
D: .; size: .; J: TRBJ1-2; V: TRBV6-1; CDR3: CASSDGVYGYTF; DNA: TGTGCCAGCAGTGACGGGGTCTATGGCTACACCTTC
D: TRBD1; size: .; J: TRBJ2-5; V: TRBV5-6; CDR3: CASRMDRGLETQYF; DNA: TGTGCCAGCAGGATGGACAGGGGGTTAGAGACCCAGTACTTC
D: .; size: few; J: TRBJ2-2; V: TRBV2; CDR3: CASSVSAANTGELFF; DNA: TGTGCCAGCAGTGTCTCCGCAGCGAACACCGGGGAGCTGTTTTTT
D: .; size: .; J: TRBJ2-3; V: TRBV6-1; CDR3: CASSEQGYLLTRTDTQYF; DNA: TGTGCCAGCAGTGAACAGGGGTACCTTTTAACCCGCACAGATACGCAGTATTTT
D: TRBD1; size: .; J: TRBJ1-2; V: TRBV28; CDR3: CASSLSGGYGYTF; DNA: TGTGCCAGCAGTTTATCAGGGGGCTATGGCTACACCTTC
D: TRBD1; size: .; J: TRBJ1-6; V: TRBV28; CDR3: CASRPGTDNSPLHF; DNA: TGTGCCAGCAGGCCCGGGACAGATAATTCACCCCTCCACTTT
D: TRBD1; size: .; J: TRBJ1-2; V: TRBV5-1; CDR3: CASSLDREYGYTF; DNA: TGCGCCAGCAGCCTCGACAGGGAGTATGGCTACACCTTC
D: TRBD1; size: .; J: TRBJ2-2; V: TRBV5-1; CDR3: CASSTGQGVTGELFF; DNA: TGCGCCAGCAGCACCGGACAGGGGGTCACCGGGGAGCTGTTTTTT
D: .; size: .; J: TRBJ1-4; V: TRBV14; CDR3: CASSQDHPTVFATNEKLFF; DNA: TGTGCCAGCAGCCAAGATCACCCGACAGTATTTGCAACTAATGAAAAACTGTTTTTT
D: TRBD2; size: .; J: TRBJ2-1; V: TRBV7-3; CDR3: CASSPTSGRTWPYNEQFF; DNA: TGTGCCAGCAGCCCGACTAGCGGGAGGACTTGGCCGTACAATGAGCAGTTCTTC
D: TRBD2; size: .; J: TRBJ2-3; V: TRBV7-2; CDR3: CASSFRTSTPTDTQYF; DNA: TGTGCCAGCAGCTTTCGGACTAGCACCCCCACAGATACGCAGTATTTT
D: TRBD1; size: .; J: TRBJ1-2; V: TRBV3-1/TRBV3-2; CDR3: CASSRGQGNVNYGYTF; DNA: TGTGCCAGCAGCCGGGGACAGGGAAACGTTAACTATGGCTACACCTTC
D: TRBD2; size: .; J: TRBJ2-3; V: TRBV7-2; CDR3: CASSPGTILTDTQYF; DNA: TGTGCCAGCAGCCCAGGGACTATTTTAACAGATACGCAGTATTTT
D: TRBD1; size: .; J: TRBJ1-1; V: TRBV9; CDR3: CASSVVQGANTEAFF; DNA: TGTGCCAGCAGCGTAGTACAGGGGGCGAACACTGAAGCTTTCTTT
D: TRBD2; size: .; J: TRBJ2-7; V: TRBV15; CDR3: CATSRVTSGNYEQYF; DNA: TGTGCCACCAGCAGAGTGACTAGCGGGAACTACGAGCAGTACTTC
D: .; size: .; J: TRBJ2-1; V: TRBV7-9; CDR3: CASSLSDRDQFF; DNA: TGTGCCAGCAGCCTATCGGACCGGGATCAGTTCTTC
D: TRBD2; size: once; J: TRBJ2-7; V: TRBV28; CDR3: CASSFSWREETFSYEQYF; DNA: TGTGCCAGCAGTTTTTCTTGGCGGGAGGAGACCTTCTCCTACGAGCAGTACTTC
D: .; size: few; J: TRBJ2-1; V: TRBV2; CDR3: CASSAGLYNEQFF; DNA: TGTGCCAGCAGTGCGGGACTGTACAATGAGCAGTTCTTC
D: TRBD1; size: .; J: TRBJ2-6; V: TRBV19; CDR3: CARRRQGISGANVLTF; DNA: TGTGCCAGGCGTAGACAGGGAATCTCTGGGGCCAACGTCCTGACTTTC
D: .; size: once; J: TRBJ2-5; V: TRBV10-3; CDR3: CAISEGGTRWDQETQYF; DNA: TGTGCCATCAGTGAAGGGGGAACCCGCTGGGACCAAGAGACCCAGTACTTC
D: .; size: once; J: TRBJ2-7; V: TRBV20-1; CDR3: CSWAGMYEQYF; DNA: TGCAGTTGGGCAGGAATGTACGAGCAGTACTTC
D: .; size: .; J: TRBJ1-6; V: TRBV15; CDR3: CATSRDHKTVSGAPLHF; DNA: TGTGCCACCAGCAGAGATCATAAAACCGTTTCAGGGGCACCCCTCCACTTT
D: TRBD1; size: .; J: TRBJ2-6; V: TRBV19; CDR3: CASSTQGTGANVLTF; DNA: TGTGCCAGTAGTACACAGGGGACTGGGGCCAACGTCCTGACTTTC
D: TRBD1; size: .; J: TRBJ2-2; V: TRBV3-1/TRBV3-2; CDR3: CASSQGTAMNTGELFF; DNA: TGTGCCAGCAGCCAGGGGACAGCTATGAACACCGGGGAGCTGTTTTTT
D: .; size: .; J: TRBJ1-2; V: TRBV7-3; CDR3: CASSPTGEYGYTF; DNA: TGTGCCAGCAGCCCTACTGGGGAGTATGGCTACACCTTC
D: TRBD2; size: .; J: TRBJ2-1; V: TRBV7-2; CDR3: CASSRSPAGTHNEQFF; DNA: TGTGCCAGCAGTAGATCCCCAGCGGGAACCCACAATGAGCAGTTCTTC
D: .; size: .; J: TRBJ1-5; V: TRBV19; CDR3: CAPTVGSSNQPQHF; DNA: TGTGCCCCCACCGTAGGGAGTAGCAATCAGCCCCAGCATTTT
D: .; size: few; J: TRBJ2-1; V: TRBV9; CDR3: CASSVGGSYNEQFF; DNA: TGTGCCAGCAGCGTAGGGGGCAGTTACAATGAGCAGTTCTTC
D: .; size: .; J: TRBJ2-3; V: TRBV15; CDR3: CATSKGARGGGNTDTQYF; DNA: TGTGCCACCAGCAAAGGGGCGAGGGGCGGAGGGAACACAGATACGCAGTATTTT
D: TRBD2; size: few; J: TRBJ2-1; V: TRBV6-4; CDR3: CASSDGTSIQEQFF; DNA: TGTGCCAGCAGTGACGGGACTAGCATTCAGGAGCAGTTCTTC
D: .; size: .; J: TRBJ2-1; V: TRBV20-1; CDR3: CSALQWEQFF; DNA: TGCAGTGCCCTCCAGTGGGAGCAGTTCTTC
D: TRBD1; size: .; J: TRBJ2-1; V: TRBV3-1/TRBV3-2; CDR3: CASSQFTGGDEQFF; DNA: TGTGCCAGCAGCCAATTCACAGGGGGCGATGAGCAGTTCTTC
D: .; size: few; J: TRBJ2-5; V: TRBV9; CDR3: CASSPWAGQETQYF; DNA: TGTGCCAGCAGCCCCTGGGCGGGCCAAGAGACCCAGTACTTC
D: TRBD1; size: .; J: TRBJ2-7; V: TRBV6-6; CDR3: CASSQHPTGTANYEQYF; DNA: TGTGCCAGCAGTCAGCACCCCACCGGGACAGCGAACTACGAGCAGTACTTC
D: TRBD1; size: .; J: TRBJ2-3; V: TRBV5-1; CDR3: CASSLTGTGGPFRASTDTQYF; DNA: TGCGCCAGCAGCCTAACCGGGACAGGGGGACCCTTTCGTGCTAGCACAGATACGCAGTATTTT
D: TRBD2; size: .; J: TRBJ2-1; V: TRBV12-3/TRBV12-4; CDR3: CASSLAALAGVFF; DNA: TGTGCCAGCAGTTTAGCGGCCCTAGCGGGAGTGTTCTTC
D: TRBD1; size: .; J: TRBJ1-5; V: TRBV19; CDR3: CASSTRTGGGNQPQHF; DNA: TGTGCCAGTAGTACCCGGACAGGGGGGGGCAATCAGCCCCAGCATTTT
D: .; size: .; J: TRBJ1-1; V: TRBV27; CDR3: CASSPLLWAENTEAFF; DNA: TGTGCCAGCAGCCCCCTTCTGTGGGCCGAGAACACTGAAGCTTTCTTT
D: .; size: .; J: TRBJ1-3; V: TRBV7-2; CDR3: CASSSFGGSGNTIYF; DNA: TGTGCCAGCAGCTCCTTCGGGGGCTCTGGAAACACCATATATTTT
D: .; size: .; J: TRBJ1-1; V: TRBV7-7; CDR3: CASSFNMNTEAFF; DNA: TGTGCTAGCAGCTTTAATATGAACACTGAAGCTTTCTTT
D: TRBD1; size: .; J: TRBJ2-7; V: TRBV7-2; CDR3: CASSPSGTGVREQYF; DNA: TGTGCCAGCAGCCCATCCGGGACAGGGGTAAGGGAGCAGTACTTC
D: TRBD2; size: .; J: TRBJ2-7; V: TRBV7-6; CDR3: CASSLAPLAEYSYEQYF; DNA: TGTGCCAGCAGCTTAGCGCCACTAGCGGAATATTCCTACGAGCAGTACTTC
D: TRBD2; size: .; J: TRBJ2-1; V: TRBV7-9; CDR3: CASSLGGDYSEQFF; DNA: TGTGCCAGCAGCTTAGGGGGGGACTACTCGGAGCAGTTCTTC
D: TRBD1; size: .; J: TRBJ1-5; V: TRBV9; CDR3: CASSVKQGAGQPQHF; DNA: TGTGCCAGCAGCGTAAAGCAGGGGGCGGGTCAGCCCCAGCATTTT
D: .; size: .; J: TRBJ2-1; V: TRBV7-2; CDR3: CASSRFFGGEQFF; DNA: TGTGCCAGCAGCCGTTTCTTCGGGGGTGAGCAGTTCTTC
D: TRBD1; size: .; J: TRBJ1-1; V: TRBV7-2; CDR3: CASSLEGAPNTEAFF; DNA: TGTGCCAGCAGCTTAGAGGGGGCGCCGAACACTGAAGCTTTCTTT
D: .; size: .; J: TRBJ2-3; V: TRBV11-1; CDR3: CASSLSAGLATDTQYF; DNA: TGTGCCAGCAGCTTATCGGCGGGACTTGCTACAGATACGCAGTATTTT
D: .; size: .; J: TRBJ2-3; V: TRBV6-5; CDR3: CASRQRGTDTQYF; DNA: TGTGCCAGCCGACAGCGGGGCACAGATACGCAGTATTTT
D: .; size: .; J: TRBJ2-7; V: TRBV30; CDR3: CAWSRDTYEQYF; DNA: TGTGCCTGGAGTAGGGACACCTACGAGCAGTACTTC
D: TRBD1; size: .; J: TRBJ1-6; V: TRBV2; CDR3: CASSEPGQGPSSPLHF; DNA: TGTGCCAGCAGTGAACCCGGACAGGGCCCAAGTTCACCCCTCCACTTT
D: TRBD1; size: few; J: TRBJ1-5; V: TRBV9; CDR3: CASKRTGSQPQHF; DNA: TGTGCCAGCAAGCGGACAGGGAGTCAGCCCCAGCATTTT